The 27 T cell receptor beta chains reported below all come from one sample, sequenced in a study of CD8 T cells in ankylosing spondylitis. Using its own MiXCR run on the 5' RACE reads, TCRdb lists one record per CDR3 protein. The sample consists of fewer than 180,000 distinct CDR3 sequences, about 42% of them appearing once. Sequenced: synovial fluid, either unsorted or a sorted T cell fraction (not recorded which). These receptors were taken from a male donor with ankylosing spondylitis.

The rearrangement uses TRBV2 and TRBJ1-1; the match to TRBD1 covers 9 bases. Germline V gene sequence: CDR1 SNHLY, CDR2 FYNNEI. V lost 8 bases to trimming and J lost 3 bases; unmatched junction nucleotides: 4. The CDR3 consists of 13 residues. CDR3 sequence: CASLQGADTEAFF. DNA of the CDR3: TGTGCCAGCTTACAGGGGGCTGACACTGAAGCTTTCTTT.

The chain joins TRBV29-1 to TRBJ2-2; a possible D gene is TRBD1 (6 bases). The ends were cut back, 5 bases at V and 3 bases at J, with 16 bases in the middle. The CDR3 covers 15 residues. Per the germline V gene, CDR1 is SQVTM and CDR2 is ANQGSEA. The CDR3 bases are TGCAGCGTTTCGGACAGCCTGGATTACACCGGGGAGCTGTTTTTT. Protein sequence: CSVSDSLDYTGELFF.

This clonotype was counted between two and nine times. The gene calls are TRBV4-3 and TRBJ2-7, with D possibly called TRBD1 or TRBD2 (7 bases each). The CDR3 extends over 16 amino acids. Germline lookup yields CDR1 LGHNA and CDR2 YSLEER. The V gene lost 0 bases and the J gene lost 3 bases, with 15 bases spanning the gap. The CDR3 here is CASSQDRGGDYYEQYF. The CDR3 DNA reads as TGCGCCAGCAGCCAAGACAGGGGGGGAGACTACTACGAGCAGTACTTC.

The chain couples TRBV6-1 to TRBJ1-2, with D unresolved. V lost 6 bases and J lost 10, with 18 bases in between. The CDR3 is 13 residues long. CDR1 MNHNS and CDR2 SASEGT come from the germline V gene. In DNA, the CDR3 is TGTGCCAGCAGCTTGACCTCTATGAGATCCTACACCTTC. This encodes CASSLTSMRSYTF.

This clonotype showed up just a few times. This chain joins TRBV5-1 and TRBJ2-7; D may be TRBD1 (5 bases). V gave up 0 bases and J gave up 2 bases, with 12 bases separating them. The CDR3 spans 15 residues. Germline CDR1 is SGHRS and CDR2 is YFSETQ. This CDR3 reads CASSLVTDSPYEQYF. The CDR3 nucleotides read TGCGCCAGCAGCTTGGTGACAGACTCCCCCTACGAGCAGTACTTC. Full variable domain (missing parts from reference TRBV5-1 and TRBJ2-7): KAGVTQTPRYLIKTRGQQVTLSCSPISGHRSVSWYQQTPGQGLQFLFEYFSETQRNKGNFPGRFSGRQFSNSRSEMNVSTLELGDSALYLCASSLVTDSPYEQYFGPGTRLTVT.

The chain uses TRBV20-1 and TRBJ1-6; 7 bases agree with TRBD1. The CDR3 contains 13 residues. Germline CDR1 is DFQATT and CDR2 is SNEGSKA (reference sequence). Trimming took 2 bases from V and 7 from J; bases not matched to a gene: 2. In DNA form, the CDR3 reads TGCAGTGCTAGACTGACAGGGAATTCACCCCTCCACTTT. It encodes CSARLTGNSPLHF.

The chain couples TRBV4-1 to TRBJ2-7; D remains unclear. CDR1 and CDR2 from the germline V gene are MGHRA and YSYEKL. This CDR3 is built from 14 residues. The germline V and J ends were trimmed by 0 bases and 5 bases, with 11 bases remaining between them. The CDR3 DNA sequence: TGCGCCAGCAGCCAAGATACCAGGTTCGACGAGCAGTACTTC. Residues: CASSQDTRFDEQYF.

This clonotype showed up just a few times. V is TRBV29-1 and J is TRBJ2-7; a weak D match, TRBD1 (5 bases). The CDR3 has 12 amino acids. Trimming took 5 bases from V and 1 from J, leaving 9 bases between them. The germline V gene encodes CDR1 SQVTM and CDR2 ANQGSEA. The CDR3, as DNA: TGCAGCGTTCAAAGGGGTTCCTACGAGCAGTACTTC. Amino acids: CSVQRGSYEQYF.

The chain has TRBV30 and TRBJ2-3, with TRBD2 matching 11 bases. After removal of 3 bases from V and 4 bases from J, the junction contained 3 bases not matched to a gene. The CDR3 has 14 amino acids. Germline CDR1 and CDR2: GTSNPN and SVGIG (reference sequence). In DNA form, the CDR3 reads TGTGCCTGGAGGACTAGCGGGGAGGCAGATACGCAGTATTTT. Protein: CAWRTSGEADTQYF. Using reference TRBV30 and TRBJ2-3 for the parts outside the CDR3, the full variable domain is SQTIHQWPATLVQPVGSPLSLECTVEGTSNPNLYWYRQAAGRGLQLLFYSVGIGQISSEVPQNLSASRPQDRQFILSSKKLLLSDSGFYLCAWRTSGEADTQYFGPGTRLTVL.

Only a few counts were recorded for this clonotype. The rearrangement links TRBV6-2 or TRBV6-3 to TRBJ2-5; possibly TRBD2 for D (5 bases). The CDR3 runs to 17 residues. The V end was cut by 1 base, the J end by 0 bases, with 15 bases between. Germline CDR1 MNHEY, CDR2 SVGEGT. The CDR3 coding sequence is TGTGCCAGCAGTTACTTGAGAACAAGGAGGTACCAAGAGACCCAGTACTTC. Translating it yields CASSYLRTRRYQETQYF.

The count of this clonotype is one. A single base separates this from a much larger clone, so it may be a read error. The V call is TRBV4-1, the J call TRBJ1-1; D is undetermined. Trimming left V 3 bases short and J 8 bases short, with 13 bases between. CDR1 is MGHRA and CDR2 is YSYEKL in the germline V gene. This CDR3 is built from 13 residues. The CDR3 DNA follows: TGCGCCAGCAGCCACCCCGGACTGGGGGAAGCTTTCTTT. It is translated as CASSHPGLGEAFF.

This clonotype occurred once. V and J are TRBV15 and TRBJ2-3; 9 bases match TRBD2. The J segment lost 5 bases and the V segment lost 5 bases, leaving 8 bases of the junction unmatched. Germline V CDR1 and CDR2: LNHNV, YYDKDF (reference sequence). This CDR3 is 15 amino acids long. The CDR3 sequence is CATSWLAGEVDTQYF. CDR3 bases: TGTGCCACCAGCTGGTTAGCGGGAGAGGTAGATACGCAGTATTTT.

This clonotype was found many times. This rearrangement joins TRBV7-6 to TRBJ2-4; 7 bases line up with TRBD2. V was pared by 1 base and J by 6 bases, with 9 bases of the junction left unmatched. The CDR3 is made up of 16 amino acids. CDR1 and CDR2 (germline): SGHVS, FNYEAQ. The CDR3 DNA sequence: TGTGCCAGCAGCTTAGGAGCGGGGCTCCCCCTAAACATTCAGTACTTC. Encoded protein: CASSLGAGLPLNIQYF.

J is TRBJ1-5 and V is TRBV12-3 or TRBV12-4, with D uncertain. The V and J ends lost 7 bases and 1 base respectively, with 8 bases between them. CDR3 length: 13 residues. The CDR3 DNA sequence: TGTGCCAGCAAGCTTGGCAGCAATCAGCCCCAGCATTTT. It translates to CASKLGSNQPQHF.

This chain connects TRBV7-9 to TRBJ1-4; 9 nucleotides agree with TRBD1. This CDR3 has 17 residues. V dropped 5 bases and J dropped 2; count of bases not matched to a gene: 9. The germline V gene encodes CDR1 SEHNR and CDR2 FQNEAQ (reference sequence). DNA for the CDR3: TGTGCCAGCAGCACTAACAGGGGGCTTGGGACTAATGAAAAACTGTTTTTT. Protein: CASSTNRGLGTNEKLFF. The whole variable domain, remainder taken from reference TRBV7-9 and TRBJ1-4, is DTGVSQNPRHKITKRGQNVTFRCDPISEHNRLYWYRQTLGQGPEFLTYFQNEAQLEKSRLLSDRFSAERPKGSFSTLEIQRTEQGDSAMYLCASSTNRGLGTNEKLFFGSGTQLSVL.

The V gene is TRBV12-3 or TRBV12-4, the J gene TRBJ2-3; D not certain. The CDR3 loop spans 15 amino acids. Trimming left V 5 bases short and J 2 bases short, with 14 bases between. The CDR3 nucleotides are TGTGCCAGCAGTCCTTCTAGGACGTTCACAGATACGCAGTATTTT. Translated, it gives CASSPSRTFTDTQYF.

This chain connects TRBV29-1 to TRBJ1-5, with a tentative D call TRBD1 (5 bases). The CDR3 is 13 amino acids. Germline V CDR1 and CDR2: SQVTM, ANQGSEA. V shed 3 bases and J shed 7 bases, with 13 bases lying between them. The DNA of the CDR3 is TGCAGCGTTGAGGGAAATCCAGGGCAGCCCCAGCATTTT. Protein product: CSVEGNPGQPQHF.

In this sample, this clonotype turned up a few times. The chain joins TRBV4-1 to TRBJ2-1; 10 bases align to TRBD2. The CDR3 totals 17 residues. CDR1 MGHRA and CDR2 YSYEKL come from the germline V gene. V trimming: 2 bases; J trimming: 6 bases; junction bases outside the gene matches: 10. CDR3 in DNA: TGCGCCAGCAGCCAACACTCGGAGCCTAGCGGGGGCAATGAGCAGTTCTTC. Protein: CASSQHSEPSGGNEQFF.

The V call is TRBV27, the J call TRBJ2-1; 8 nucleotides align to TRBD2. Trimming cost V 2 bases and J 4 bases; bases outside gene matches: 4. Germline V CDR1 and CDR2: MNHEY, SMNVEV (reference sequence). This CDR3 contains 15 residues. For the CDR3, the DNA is TGTGCCAGCAGTTTAAGCGGGAGTGGTTACAATGAGCAGTTCTTC. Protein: CASSLSGSGYNEQFF.

CDR3 in amino acids: CASSPKTDGPPYEQYF. The CDR3 nucleotides read TGTGCCAGCAGTCCCAAAACGGACGGACCTCCCTACGAGCAGTACTTC. This chain links TRBV28 with TRBJ2-7; D unclear. The CDR3 contains 16 residues. Germline lookup yields CDR1 MDHEN and CDR2 SYDVKM. Trimming removed 5 bases from V and 2 bases from J, with 19 bases in between.

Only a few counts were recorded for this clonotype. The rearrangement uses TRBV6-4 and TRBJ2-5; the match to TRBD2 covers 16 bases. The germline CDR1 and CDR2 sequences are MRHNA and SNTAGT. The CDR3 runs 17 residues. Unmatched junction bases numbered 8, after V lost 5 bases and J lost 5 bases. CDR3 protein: CASSPGLAGGMGETQYF. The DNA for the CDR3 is TGTGCCAGCAGTCCGGGACTAGCGGGAGGGATGGGCGAGACCCAGTACTTC.

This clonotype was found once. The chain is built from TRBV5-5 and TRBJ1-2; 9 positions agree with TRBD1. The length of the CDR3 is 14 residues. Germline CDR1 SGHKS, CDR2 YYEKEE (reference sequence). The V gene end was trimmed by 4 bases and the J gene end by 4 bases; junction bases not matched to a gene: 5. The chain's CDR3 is CASSGGQGFYGYTF. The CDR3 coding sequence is TGTGCCAGCAGCGGAGGACAGGGGTTCTATGGCTACACCTTC.

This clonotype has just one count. The CDR3, as DNA: TGTGCCACCAGTGGTCCAGGGATTTACAATGAGCAGTTCTTC. It is translated as CATSGPGIYNEQFF. This chain links TRBV24-1 with TRBJ2-1; a weak D match, TRBD1 (5 bases). Germline CDR1 and CDR2: KGHDR and SFDVKD. CDR3 length equals 14 residues. The V end was cut by 5 bases, the J end by 4 bases, with 11 bases between.

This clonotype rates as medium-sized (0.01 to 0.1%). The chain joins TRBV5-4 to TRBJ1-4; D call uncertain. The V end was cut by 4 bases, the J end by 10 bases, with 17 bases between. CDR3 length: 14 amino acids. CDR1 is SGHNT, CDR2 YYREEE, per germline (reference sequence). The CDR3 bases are TGTGCCAGCAGCGAGGTCCGGGGTTCTGGAAAACTGTTTTTT. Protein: CASSEVRGSGKLFF.

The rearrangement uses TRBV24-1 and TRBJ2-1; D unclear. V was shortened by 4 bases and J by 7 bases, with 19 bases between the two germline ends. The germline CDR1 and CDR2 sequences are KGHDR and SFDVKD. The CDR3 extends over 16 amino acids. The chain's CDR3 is CATSDSLVPGGNEQFF. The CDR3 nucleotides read TGTGCCACCAGTGACAGCCTAGTCCCGGGTGGGAATGAGCAGTTCTTC.

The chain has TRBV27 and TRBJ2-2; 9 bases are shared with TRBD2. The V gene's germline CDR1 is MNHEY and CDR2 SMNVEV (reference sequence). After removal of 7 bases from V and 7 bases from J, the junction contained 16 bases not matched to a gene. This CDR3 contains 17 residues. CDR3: CASTFLPRGRAFGELFF. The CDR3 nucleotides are TGTGCCAGCACCTTCCTTCCTCGCGGGAGGGCCTTCGGGGAGCTGTTTTTT.

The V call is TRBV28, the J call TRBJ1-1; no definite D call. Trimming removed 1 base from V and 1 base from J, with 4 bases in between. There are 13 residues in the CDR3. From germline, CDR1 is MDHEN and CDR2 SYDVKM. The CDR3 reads CASSLLKNTEAFF. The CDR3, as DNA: TGTGCCAGCAGTTTATTGAAGAACACTGAAGCTTTCTTT. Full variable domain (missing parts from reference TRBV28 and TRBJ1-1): DVKVTQSSRYLVKRTGEKVFLECVQDMDHENMFWYRQDPGLGLRLIYFSYDVKMKEKGDIPEGYSVSREKKERFSLILESASTNQTSMYLCASSLLKNTEAFFGQGTRLTVV.